The clone carrying this T cell receptor (beta chain) was found many times. Antigen: not known. TCR beta VDJ and CDR3 profiles were obtained from a genomic DNA template. TCRdb reanalysed the reads using MiXCR and keeps one entry per CDR3 protein. The table records more than 200,000 distinct CDR3 sequences, around 50% of them present only once. It was patients with CD8+CD57+ cell expansion by flow cytometry who were chosen for sequencing. This entry comes from a study of CD8+CD57+ T cells in acquired aplastic anemia. On the study more broadly: Average DNA yield from sorted CD4+ and CD8+ cells was around 3.2 ug. Study observations and caveats: Controls and patients did not differ significantly in CD8+ Simpson's diversity. Some 29 CD8+ CDR3 sequences were shared between patients and controls.

V was clipped by 1 base and J by 5 bases, with 8 bases between them. The germline gives CDR1 SEHNR, CDR2 FQNEAQ (reference sequence). This CDR3 has 13 amino acids. The receptor was derived from a human donor with aplastic anemia. J is TRBJ1-1 and V is TRBV7-9; D not certain. The sample was sorted CD4+, CD8+, or CD8+CD57+ T cells (not recorded which) from PBMCs. CDR3 residues: CASSLGSRTEAFF. The CDR3 DNA is TGTGCCAGCAGCTTAGGATCACGAACTGAAGCTTTCTTT.